These 26 T cell receptor beta chains share one sample of origin, sequenced in a study of blood T cell repertoires in COVID-19. The method was immunoSEQ multiplex PCR; TCRdb's version includes in-frame clones alone and lacks a portion of them. In the table there are around 140,000 clones, 80% to 90% of which are singletons. The sample was peripheral blood. Source of these receptors: a man in his 60s with active or convalescent COVID-19.

This clone was observed a single time. The chain is built from TRBV5-1 and TRBJ2-7, with D possibly being TRBD2 (5 bases). V was trimmed by 4 bases and J by 2 bases, leaving 16 bases between them. The CDR3 is 15 amino acids. Germline CDR1 and CDR2: SGHRS and YFSETQ. CDR3 DNA sequence: TGCGCCAGCAGCCCCCGGGGTCGGTCCCCCTACGAGCAGTACTTC. It translates to CASSPRGRSPYEQYF.

The chain carries TRBV28 and TRBJ2-7; 8 bases are a match to TRBD2. This CDR3 has 15 residues. Germline V lookup: CDR1 MDHEN, CDR2 SYDVKM. V lost 3 bases to trimming and J lost 0 bases; unmatched junction nucleotides: 4. The DNA of the CDR3 is TGTGCCAGCAGTTTCCGCGGGGGGAACTCCTACGAGCAGTACTTC. Protein sequence: CASSFRGGNSYEQYF.

There are a few counts of this clone. CDR3 in amino acids: CASNPAGSSYEQYF. DNA of the CDR3: TGCGCCAGCAACCCTGCGGGGAGCTCCTACGAGCAGTACTTC. The rearrangement links TRBV23-1 to TRBJ2-7; a weak D match, TRBD2 (6 bases). TRBV23-1 is known as an ORF, though its function is uncertain. V gave up 7 bases and J gave up 0 bases, with 13 bases separating them. The CDR3 covers 14 residues.

Turning to this clone: Other nucleotide sequences in the sample specify the same CDR3. The CDR3: CASSPRQGSTGELFF. In DNA, the CDR3 is TGTGCCAGCAGCCCGCGACAGGGGAGCACCGGGGAGCTGTTTTTT. V usage is TRBV9 and J usage is TRBJ2-2, with 8 bases identical to TRBD1. Germline CDR1 is SGDLS and CDR2 is YYNGEE. This CDR3 spans 15 amino acids. V lost 4 bases and J lost 4; bases outside the gene matches: 6. The whole variable domain, filled in from reference TRBV9 and TRBJ2-2, reads DSGVTQTPKHLITATGQRVTLRCSPRSGDLSVYWYQQSLDQGLQFLIQYYNGEERAKGNILERFSAQQFPDLHSELNLSSLELGDSALYFCASSPRQGSTGELFFGEGSRLTVL.

The chain combines TRBV4-2 with TRBJ2-4; 9 bases match TRBD1. V shed 1 base, J shed 6 bases, and the junction held 4 bases outside the gene matches. Germline-derived CDR1 and CDR2 are LGHNA and YNFKEQ. This CDR3 region has 15 residues. The CDR3 coding sequence is TGTGCCAGCAGCCAAGCCCGGGACAGGGTAAACATTCAGTACTTC. The encoded protein is CASSQARDRVNIQYF.

The chain employs TRBV7-3 and TRBJ2-1, with 7 bases that match TRBD2. J lost 5 bases, V lost 3 bases, and 13 bases had no gene match. CDR1 SGHTA and CDR2 FQGTGA come from the germline V gene. There are 17 residues in the CDR3. The CDR3 reads CASSLGRLAALNNEQFF. CDR3 DNA sequence: TGTGCCAGCAGCTTGGGAAGGCTAGCGGCACTAAACAATGAGCAGTTCTTC.

Here the CDR3 reads CASSFKGANTGELFF. The CDR3 DNA reads TGTGCCAGCAGTTTCAAGGGGGCGAACACCGGGGAGCTGTTTTTT. The chain has TRBV6-5 and TRBJ2-2; D perhaps matches TRBD1 (6 bases). The V gene's germline CDR1 is MNHEY and CDR2 SVGAGI. Trimming removed 4 bases from V and 0 bases from J, with 9 bases in between. This CDR3 comprises 15 residues.

The rearrangement uses TRBV19 and TRBJ2-1; 10 bases match TRBD1. CDR3 length: 16 amino acids. Unmatched junction bases numbered 8, after V lost 5 bases and J lost 4 bases. Germline-derived CDR1 and CDR2 are LNHDA and SQIVND (reference sequence). CDR3 loop: CASSPTGQGLYNEQFF. In nucleotides, the CDR3 is TGTGCCAGTAGTCCGACGGGACAGGGGCTTTACAATGAGCAGTTCTTC.

The CDR3 DNA reads as TGCGCCAGCAGCCAAACTTCGGTGCGCCAGGGAAGGGCCAACGTCCTGACTTTC. It encodes CASSQTSVRQGRANVLTF. V gene TRBV4-3 combines with J gene TRBJ2-6, with D possibly matching TRBD1 (5 bases). V lost 2 bases, J lost 5 bases, and 19 bases lay in between. CDR1 is LGHNA, CDR2 YSLEER, per germline. The CDR3 is 18 residues long.

This chain uses TRBV5-1 with TRBJ2-3, with 13 positions matching TRBD2. Per germline, CDR1 SGHRS and CDR2 YFSETQ. The V and J ends lost 0 bases and 4 bases, in that order; junction bases with no gene match: 2. The CDR3 contains 16 residues. CDR3 sequence (DNA): TGCGCCAGCAGCTTGGCACTAGCGGGAGGGGCAGATACGCAGTATTTT. Its protein product is CASSLALAGGADTQYF.

The chain carries TRBV10-3 and TRBJ1-5, with no clear D. The CDR3 runs to 13 residues. V was trimmed by 7 bases and J by 0 bases, leaving 7 bases between them. CDR1 ENHRY and CDR2 SYGVKD come from the germline V gene. Written as DNA, the CDR3 is TGTGCCATCACCGGGGATAGCAATCAGCCCCAGCATTTT. Encoded protein: CAITGDSNQPQHF.

This clone has more than one count but fewer than ten. This rearrangement joins TRBV6-5 to TRBJ2-7; D may be TRBD1 (6 bases). The CDR3 is 13 residues long. In germline, CDR1 is MNHEY, CDR2 SVGAGI. Trimming removed 5 bases at V and 2 bases at J, with 10 bases between. Here the CDR3 DNA reads TGTGCCAGCAGTCCTGACAGGACCTACGAGCAGTACTTC. This codes for CASSPDRTYEQYF.

The chain is built from TRBV28 and TRBJ2-3; TRBD2 might be the D (6 bases). Trimming stripped 6 bases from V and 1 base from J, with 14 bases between. CDR3 length: 15 residues. CDR1 is MDHEN and CDR2 is SYDVKM in the germline V gene. DNA of the CDR3: TGTGCCAGCAGGGCGGGGCATCTCGGCACAGATACGCAGTATTTT. Protein sequence: CASRAGHLGTDTQYF.

This chain uses TRBV20-1 with TRBJ2-7; perhaps TRBD2 as D (6 bases). This CDR3 comprises 11 residues. CDR1 DFQATT and CDR2 SNEGSKA come from the germline V gene (reference sequence). The V end lost 3 bases, the J end lost 3 bases, and 6 bases lay between the germline ends. The CDR3: CSASGSYEQYF. The CDR3 DNA is TGCAGTGCTAGCGGGAGCTACGAGCAGTACTTC.

The chain couples TRBV13 to TRBJ2-7, with 12 bases matching TRBD2. The CDR3 has 17 residues. CDR1 and CDR2 from the germline V gene are PRHDT and FYEKMQ (reference sequence). The V segment lost 0 bases and the J segment 2 bases; nucleotides outside the gene matches: 5. Here the CDR3 DNA reads TGTGCCAGCAGCTTAGGCGGTTGGACTAGCGGGACCTACGAGCAGTACTTC. Protein product: CASSLGGWTSGTYEQYF.

The chain employs TRBV5-1 and TRBJ1-6; 7 bases line up with TRBD1. The CDR3 contains 15 residues. CDR1 SGHRS and CDR2 YFSETQ come from the germline V gene. Trimming cost V 4 bases and J 5 bases; bases outside gene matches: 6. The CDR3 DNA is TGCGCCAGCAGCCCCGAACAGGGGAATAATTCACCCCTCCACTTT. Its translation: CASSPEQGNNSPLHF.

This chain connects TRBV7-9 to TRBJ2-7, with D possibly being TRBD1 (6 bases). This CDR3 has 14 amino acids. Germline V gene data show CDR1 as SEHNR and CDR2 as FQNEAQ (reference sequence). The V and J ends lost 5 bases and 3 bases respectively, with 14 bases between them. DNA of the CDR3: TGTGCCAGCAGCGTTGGAACAGGGTTCTACGAGCAGTACTTC. This translates into CASSVGTGFYEQYF.

The chain employs TRBV9 and TRBJ2-7; weak D call: TRBD1 (7 bases). The CDR3 is 13 amino acids. Trimming took 3 bases from V and 6 from J, leaving 13 bases between them. The germline CDR1 and CDR2 sequences are SGDLS and YYNGEE. Written as DNA, the CDR3 is TGTGCCAGCAGCGACCGACAGGGAGGCGAGCAGTACTTC. Amino acids: CASSDRQGGEQYF.

The chain couples TRBV29-1 to TRBJ1-1, with D maybe TRBD1 (5 bases). V shed 5 bases and J shed 2 bases, with 12 bases lying between them. Germline assignment: CDR1 SQVTM and CDR2 ANQGSEA. The CDR3 loop spans 13 amino acids. The CDR3 region has the DNA TGCAGCGTTACCCAGGGCAGTAACACTGAAGCTTTCTTT. Its protein is CSVTQGSNTEAFF.

This chain uses TRBV19 with TRBJ2-7; 8 nucleotides align to TRBD2. The CDR3 is 15 residues long. Germline V gene sequence: CDR1 LNHDA, CDR2 SQIVND (reference sequence). With V trimmed by 5 bases and J by 4 bases, 10 bases remained unmatched. The CDR3 spells CASSGHRAGVYEQYF. CDR3 DNA sequence: TGTGCCAGTAGTGGCCATCGAGCGGGAGTATACGAGCAGTACTTC.

The CDR3 DNA is TGTGCCAGCAGTTACAGACAGGGCATTCGAGGCTACACCTTC. It encodes CASSYRQGIRGYTF. The chain combines TRBV6-5 with TRBJ1-2; 7 nucleotides line up with TRBD1. This CDR3 has 14 residues. CDR1 and CDR2 from the germline V gene are MNHEY and SVGAGI. V lost 2 bases to trimming and J lost 8 bases; unmatched junction nucleotides: 8.

This clone has a single count. The chain's CDR3 is CASSQVGLAGQETQYF. The CDR3 DNA reads as TGCGCCAGCAGCCAAGTTGGACTAGCGGGACAAGAGACCCAGTACTTC. V usage is TRBV4-1 and J usage is TRBJ2-5; 12 bases align to TRBD2. Germline CDR1 MGHRA, CDR2 YSYEKL. The CDR3 is 16 amino acids. V lost 1 base and J lost 2; bases outside the gene matches: 2.

The chain is built from TRBV28 and TRBJ1-1; D gene ambiguous. The CDR3 has 13 amino acids. Per the germline V gene, CDR1 is MDHEN and CDR2 is SYDVKM. Trimming shortened V by 6 bases and J by 8 bases, and 16 bases separated the two germline ends. In DNA, the CDR3 is TGTGCCAGCAGAGATGATATAGGAGACGAAGCTTTCTTT. It encodes CASRDDIGDEAFF.

The chain uses TRBV28 and TRBJ1-6; D not resolved. This CDR3 has 15 residues. Looked up from germline, CDR1 is MDHEN and CDR2 is SYDVKM. The germline V and J ends were trimmed by 5 bases and 5 bases, with 13 bases remaining between them. The CDR3 sequence is CASSPLDMNNSPLHF. As DNA, the CDR3 is TGTGCCAGCAGTCCCCTCGACATGAATAATTCACCCCTCCACTTT.

This clone has more than one count but fewer than ten. The V and J genes are TRBV19 and TRBJ2-2, with 8 bases that match TRBD2. V shed 6 bases, J shed 6 bases, and the junction held 9 bases outside the gene matches. The CDR3 covers 15 residues. CDR1 and CDR2 from the germline V gene are LNHDA and SQIVND (reference sequence). The CDR3 region has the DNA TGTGCCAGTAGCTCTAGGACTAGCAGTTCCGGGGAGCTGTTTTTT. It translates to CASSSRTSSSGELFF.

A single count supports this clone. The chain links TRBV4-1 to TRBJ2-1, with TRBD1 as a possible D gene (6 bases). V was trimmed by 4 bases and J by 1 base, leaving 17 bases between them. CDR3 length equals 17 residues. Germline V gene sequence: CDR1 MGHRA, CDR2 YSYEKL. CDR3 protein: CASSRTGFRVSYNEQFF. Here the CDR3 DNA reads TGCGCCAGCAGCCGCACAGGGTTTAGGGTTTCCTACAATGAGCAGTTCTTC.